The next 13 T cell receptor beta chains were all read from a single sample in a study of T cells in Graves' hyperthyroidism and ophthalmopathy. Amplified TCR beta CDR3 regions came from RNA transcripts. A first-round RT-PCR of the TCR CDR3 used the HTBI primer set. TCRdb reprocessed the multiplex PCR reads via MiXCR and lists one record per CDR3 protein. The repertoire has under 450,000 distinct CDR3 sequences, approximately 12% of them found once; the top ten carry around 20%. Sequenced: blood. Source of these receptors: a man aged 30-40 years with Graves' hyperthyroidism that later progressed to Graves' ophthalmopathy.

This clonotype was counted many times. The chain combines TRBV28 with TRBJ2-3; 11 nucleotides line up with TRBD2. Germline V lookup: CDR1 MDHEN, CDR2 SYDVKM. The V gene end was trimmed by 5 bases and the J gene end by 3 bases; junction bases not matched to a gene: 4. This CDR3 contains 15 residues. The CDR3 DNA is TGTGCCAGCAGTACATCTAGCGGGGGGACAGATACGCAGTATTTT. It codes for CASSTSSGGTDTQYF.

There are many counts of this clonotype. The V call is TRBV9, the J call TRBJ1-1; D is unclear. The V and J ends lost 1 base and 3 bases respectively, with 10 bases between them. CDR3 size: 14 residues. Germline V gene lookup returns CDR1 SGDLS and CDR2 YYNGEE. The CDR3 DNA follows: TGTGCCAGCAGCGTATACGCCGACGACACTGAAGCTTTCTTT. Amino acid sequence: CASSVYADDTEAFF. Combining the CDR3 with reference TRBV9 and TRBJ1-1 gives the whole variable domain DSGVTQTPKHLITATGQRVTLRCSPRSGDLSVYWYQQSLDQGLQFLIQYYNGEERAKGNILERFSAQQFPDLHSELNLSSLELGDSALYFCASSVYADDTEAFFGQGTRLTVV.

This clonotype has ten or more counts. J is TRBJ2-7 and V is TRBV28; no clear D. Per germline, CDR1 MDHEN and CDR2 SYDVKM. The germline V and J ends were trimmed by 1 base and 0 bases, with 10 bases remaining between them. The CDR3 is 15 residues long. CDR3 in amino acids: CASSLYSRSSYEQYF. CDR3 sequence (DNA): TGTGCCAGCAGTTTATATAGTCGTAGCTCCTACGAGCAGTACTTC.

This clonotype was picked up many times. This sequence joins TRBV6-2 or TRBV6-3 and TRBJ1-2; D may be TRBD1 (5 bases). The CDR3 spans 13 residues. The germline gives CDR1 MNHEY, CDR2 SVGEGT. Trimming cost V 6 bases and J 4 bases, with 12 bases left between them. The DNA of the CDR3 is TGTGCCAGCAGCGACAGAATCTCCTATGGCTACACCTTC. It yields the protein CASSDRISYGYTF.

This clonotype was seen repeatedly, ten times or more. CDR3 in DNA: TGTGCCAGCAGTTGGTTAGGGAACACTGAAGCTTTCTTT. Its protein is CASSWLGNTEAFF. The J gene is TRBJ1-1, the V gene TRBV28; no clear D. Germline CDR1 and CDR2: MDHEN and SYDVKM. The CDR3 loop spans 13 amino acids. V lost 4 bases to trimming and J lost 1 base, with 7 bases between them.

This clonotype was counted a few times. The V call is TRBV7-9, the J call TRBJ2-7; tentatively, D is TRBD2 (5 bases). V gave up 4 bases and J gave up 1 base, with 11 bases separating them. Germline V lookup: CDR1 SEHNR, CDR2 FQNEAQ (reference sequence). This CDR3 is 14 amino acids long. The CDR3 loop reads CASSYLGNSYEQYF. The DNA for the CDR3 is TGTGCCAGCAGCTACCTCGGGAATTCCTACGAGCAGTACTTC.

This clonotype was counted at least ten times. The chain carries TRBV12-3 or TRBV12-4 and TRBJ1-2; no definite D call. Trimming pared 6 bases from V and 1 base from J, leaving 9 bases between. CDR3 length equals 13 residues. The CDR3 is CASSIGLNYGYTF. The CDR3 region has the DNA TGTGCCAGCAGCATAGGCCTTAACTATGGCTACACCTTC.

This clonotype occurred many times. V and J are TRBV12-3 or TRBV12-4 and TRBJ1-2; D is possibly TRBD1 (6 bases). Trimming removed 6 bases from V and 7 bases from J, with 12 bases in between. This CDR3 region has 12 residues. The CDR3 coding sequence is TGTGCCAGCAGCTGGGGGGGCTTTGGCTACACCTTC. Translated, it gives CASSWGGFGYTF.

This clonotype was seen many times. The gene calls are TRBV12-3 or TRBV12-4 and TRBJ2-5, with 13 bases fitting TRBD2. The CDR3 totals 18 residues. V trimming: 2 bases; J trimming: 2 bases; junction bases outside the gene matches: 8. CDR3 sequence: CASSLPLRTSGGQETQYF. CDR3 sequence (DNA): TGTGCCAGCAGTTTACCCCTCCGGACTAGCGGGGGACAAGAGACCCAGTACTTC.

The chain uses TRBV19 and TRBJ1-5, with D tentatively TRBD1 (5 bases). This CDR3 is 15 amino acids long. Trimming shortened V by 3 bases and J by 5 bases, and 14 bases separated the two germline ends. CDR1 LNHDA and CDR2 SQIVND come from the germline V gene (reference sequence). The CDR3 DNA sequence: TGTGCCAGTAGTATGGGGCAGAGCCGTTATCAGCCCCAGCATTTT. It translates to CASSMGQSRYQPQHF.

This clonotype has ten or more counts. The chain recombines TRBV5-6 with TRBJ1-1; 7 bases match TRBD1. Germline CDR1 is SGHDT and CDR2 is YYEEEE. V dropped 0 bases and J dropped 12; count of bases not matched to a gene: 11. The CDR3 has 14 residues. CDR3 in amino acids: CASSLASRGGWTFF. Written as DNA, the CDR3 is TGTGCCAGCAGCTTGGCCAGCAGGGGGGGTTGGACTTTCTTT.

This chain joins TRBV5-1 and TRBJ1-4, with D unclear. V gave up 1 base and J gave up 0 bases, with 4 bases separating them. This CDR3 contains 14 residues. CDR1 and CDR2 from the germline V gene are SGHRS and YFSETQ. The CDR3 DNA reads TGCGCCAGCAGCTTGAGGTCAACTAATGAAAAACTGTTTTTT. Protein sequence: CASSLRSTNEKLFF.

Many counts were recorded for this clonotype. The gene calls are TRBV20-1 and TRBJ2-3; D uncertain. V lost 0 bases and J 8 bases, leaving 12 bases between the germline ends. The CDR3 has 13 residues. Germline V lookup: CDR1 DFQATT, CDR2 SNEGSKA (reference sequence). The CDR3 is CSARETSLFTQYF. CDR3 nucleotide sequence: TGCAGTGCTAGAGAGACCTCTTTGTTTACGCAGTATTTT.